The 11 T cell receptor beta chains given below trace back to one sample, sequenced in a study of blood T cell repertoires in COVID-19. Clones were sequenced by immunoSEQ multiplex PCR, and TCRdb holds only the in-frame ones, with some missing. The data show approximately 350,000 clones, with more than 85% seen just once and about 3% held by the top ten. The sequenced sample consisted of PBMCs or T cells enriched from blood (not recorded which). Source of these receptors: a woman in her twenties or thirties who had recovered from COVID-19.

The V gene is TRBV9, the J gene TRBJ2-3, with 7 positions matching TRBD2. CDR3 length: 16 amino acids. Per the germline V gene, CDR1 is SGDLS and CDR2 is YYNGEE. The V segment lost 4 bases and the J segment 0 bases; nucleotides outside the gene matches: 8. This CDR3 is CASSTLAEPSTDTQYF. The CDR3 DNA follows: TGTGCCAGCAGCACCCTAGCGGAGCCTAGCACAGATACGCAGTATTTT.

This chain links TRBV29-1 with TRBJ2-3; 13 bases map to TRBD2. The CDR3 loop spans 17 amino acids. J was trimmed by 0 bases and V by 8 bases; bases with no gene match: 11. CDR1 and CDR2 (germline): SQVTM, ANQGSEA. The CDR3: CSLGGLAGPTSTDTQYF. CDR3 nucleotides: TGCAGCTTGGGGGGACTAGCGGGGCCGACTAGCACAGATACGCAGTATTTT.

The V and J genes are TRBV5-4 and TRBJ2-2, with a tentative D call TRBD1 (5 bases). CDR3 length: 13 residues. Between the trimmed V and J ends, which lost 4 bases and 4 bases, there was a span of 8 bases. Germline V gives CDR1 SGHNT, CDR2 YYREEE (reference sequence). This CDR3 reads CASSQQVTGELFF. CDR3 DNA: TGTGCCAGCAGCCAACAGGTCACCGGGGAGCTGTTTTTT. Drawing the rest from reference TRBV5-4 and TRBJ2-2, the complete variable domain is ETGVTQSPTHLIKTRGQQVTLRCSSQSGHNTVSWYQQALGQGPQFIFQYYREEENGRGNFPPRFSGLQFPNYSSELNVNALELDDSALYLCASSQQVTGELFFGEGSRLTVL.

The CDR3 here is CASSFSPEGDQPQHF. For the CDR3, the DNA is TGTGCCAGCAGCTTCTCCCCCGAGGGGGATCAGCCCCAGCATTTT. V usage is TRBV9 and J usage is TRBJ1-5; a weak D match, TRBD1 (6 bases). Trimming pared 4 bases from V and 5 bases from J, leaving 16 bases between. The CDR3 runs to 15 residues. Germline-derived CDR1 and CDR2 are SGDLS and YYNGEE.

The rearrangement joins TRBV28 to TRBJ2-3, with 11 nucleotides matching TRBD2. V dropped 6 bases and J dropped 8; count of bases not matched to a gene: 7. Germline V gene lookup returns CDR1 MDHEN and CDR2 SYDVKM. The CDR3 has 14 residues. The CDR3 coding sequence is TGTGCCAGCAGCCCGGGACTAGCGGAAGGTACGCAGTATTTT. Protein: CASSPGLAEGTQYF.

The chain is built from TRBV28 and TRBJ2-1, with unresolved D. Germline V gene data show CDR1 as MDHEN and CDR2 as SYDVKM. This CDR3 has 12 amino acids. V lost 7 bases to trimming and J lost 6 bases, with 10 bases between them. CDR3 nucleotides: TGTGCCAGCACGAACTTGCCCAATGAGCAGTTCTTC. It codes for CASTNLPNEQFF.

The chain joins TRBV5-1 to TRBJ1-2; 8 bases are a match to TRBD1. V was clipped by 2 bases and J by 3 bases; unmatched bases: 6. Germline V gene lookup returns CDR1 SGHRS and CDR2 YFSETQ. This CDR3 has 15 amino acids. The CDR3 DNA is TGCGCCAGCAGCTTCCGGACAGGGATCGACTATGGCTACACCTTC. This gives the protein CASSFRTGIDYGYTF.

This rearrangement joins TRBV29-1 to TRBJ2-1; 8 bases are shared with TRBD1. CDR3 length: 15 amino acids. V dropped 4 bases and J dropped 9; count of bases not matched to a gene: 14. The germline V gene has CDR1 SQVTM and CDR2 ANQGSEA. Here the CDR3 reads CSVVASGQGIGEQFF. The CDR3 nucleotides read TGCAGCGTTGTCGCTTCCGGACAGGGAATAGGTGAGCAGTTCTTC.

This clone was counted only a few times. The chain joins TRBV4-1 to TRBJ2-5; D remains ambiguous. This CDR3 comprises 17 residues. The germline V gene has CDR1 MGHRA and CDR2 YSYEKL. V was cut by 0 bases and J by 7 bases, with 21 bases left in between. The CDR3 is CASSQERSRSSRRTQYF. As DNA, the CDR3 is TGCGCCAGCAGCCAAGAACGGTCCCGGAGTAGCCGTCGGACCCAGTACTTC.

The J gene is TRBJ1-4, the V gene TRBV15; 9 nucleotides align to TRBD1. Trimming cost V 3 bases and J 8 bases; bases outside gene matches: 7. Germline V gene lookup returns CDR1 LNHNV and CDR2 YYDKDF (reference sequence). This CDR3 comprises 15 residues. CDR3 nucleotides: TGTGCCACCAGCAGCCCGGGACAGGGAGGAGAAAAACTGTTTTTT. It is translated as CATSSPGQGGEKLFF.

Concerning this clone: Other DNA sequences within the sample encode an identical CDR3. This CDR3 is CASSLWAGGGYTF. DNA for the CDR3: TGTGCCAGCAGTTTATGGGCAGGGGGTGGCTACACCTTC. This chain links TRBV27 with TRBJ1-2, with TRBD1 matching over 7 bases. CDR1 is MNHEY and CDR2 is SMNVEV in the germline V gene (reference sequence). CDR3 length: 13 residues. Trimming cost V 1 base and J 7 bases; bases outside gene matches: 3.